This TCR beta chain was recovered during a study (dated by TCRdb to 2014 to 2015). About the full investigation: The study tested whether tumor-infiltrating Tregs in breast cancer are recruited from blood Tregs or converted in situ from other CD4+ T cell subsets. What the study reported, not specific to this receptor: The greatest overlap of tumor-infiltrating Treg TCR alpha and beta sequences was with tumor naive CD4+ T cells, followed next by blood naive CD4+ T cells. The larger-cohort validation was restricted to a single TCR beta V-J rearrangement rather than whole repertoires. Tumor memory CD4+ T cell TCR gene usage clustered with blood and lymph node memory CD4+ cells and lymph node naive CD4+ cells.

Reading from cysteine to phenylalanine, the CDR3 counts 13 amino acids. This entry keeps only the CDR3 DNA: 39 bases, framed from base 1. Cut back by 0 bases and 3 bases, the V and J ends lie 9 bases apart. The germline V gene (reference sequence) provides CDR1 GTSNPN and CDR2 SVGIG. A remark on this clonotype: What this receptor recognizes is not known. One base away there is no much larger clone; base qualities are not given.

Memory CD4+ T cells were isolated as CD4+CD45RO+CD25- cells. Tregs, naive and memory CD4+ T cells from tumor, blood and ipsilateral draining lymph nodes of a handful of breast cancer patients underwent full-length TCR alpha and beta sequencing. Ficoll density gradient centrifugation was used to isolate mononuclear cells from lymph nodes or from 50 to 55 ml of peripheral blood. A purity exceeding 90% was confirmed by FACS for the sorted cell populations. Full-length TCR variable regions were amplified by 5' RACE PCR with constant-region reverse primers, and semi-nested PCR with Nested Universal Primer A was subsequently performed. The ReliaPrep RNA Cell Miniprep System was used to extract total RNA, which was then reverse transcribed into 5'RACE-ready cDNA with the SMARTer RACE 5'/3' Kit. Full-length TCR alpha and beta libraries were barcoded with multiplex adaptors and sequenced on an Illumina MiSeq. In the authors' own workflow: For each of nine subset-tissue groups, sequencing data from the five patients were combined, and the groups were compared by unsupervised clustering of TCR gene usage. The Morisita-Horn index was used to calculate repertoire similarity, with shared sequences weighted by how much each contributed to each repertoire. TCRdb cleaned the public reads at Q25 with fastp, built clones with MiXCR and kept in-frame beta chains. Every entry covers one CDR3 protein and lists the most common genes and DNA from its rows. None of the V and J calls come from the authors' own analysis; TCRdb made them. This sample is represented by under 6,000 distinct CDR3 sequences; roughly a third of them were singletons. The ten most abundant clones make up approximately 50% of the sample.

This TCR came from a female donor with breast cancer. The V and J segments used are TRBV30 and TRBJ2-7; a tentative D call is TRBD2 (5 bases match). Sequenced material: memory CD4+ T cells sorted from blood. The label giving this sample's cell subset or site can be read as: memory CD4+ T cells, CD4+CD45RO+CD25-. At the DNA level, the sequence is TGTGCCTGGAGTGTAGCCAGCGGCTACGAGCAGTACTTC. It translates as CAWSVASGYEQYF.